This TCR beta chain was identified during a study of OX40 agonist ivuxolimab in advanced cancers. Using immunoSEQ multiplex PCR, the repertoire was profiled, and TCRdb retains in-frame clones only, with some absent. The sample lists 90,000 or so clones, around nine tenths seen once, with around 1.6% in the top ten. This clone was observed once. In germline, CDR1 is SGHAT, CDR2 FQNNGV. The CDR3 has 13 amino acids. V shed 5 bases and J shed 14 bases, with 16 bases lying between them. The receptor's source is an adult with an advanced solid tumor such as melanoma, head and neck, liver or kidney cancer. The chain joins TRBV11-2 to TRBJ1-6; the D is unclear. This specimen consisted of CD4+ or CD8+ T cells sorted from blood, obtained in a trial of the OX40 agonist ivuxolimab. The CDR3 region is CASSLSAPRSLHF. CDR3 coding DNA: TGTGCCAGCAGCCTCTCGGCCCCACGGTCCCTCCACTTT. Looking up the rest from reference TRBV11-2 and TRBJ1-6 gives the full variable domain: EAGVAQSPRYKIIEKRQSVAFWCNPISGHATLYWYQQILGQGPKLLIQFQNNGVVDDSQLPKDRFSAERLKGVDSTLKIQPAKLEDSAVYLCASSLSAPRSLHFGNGTRLTVT.